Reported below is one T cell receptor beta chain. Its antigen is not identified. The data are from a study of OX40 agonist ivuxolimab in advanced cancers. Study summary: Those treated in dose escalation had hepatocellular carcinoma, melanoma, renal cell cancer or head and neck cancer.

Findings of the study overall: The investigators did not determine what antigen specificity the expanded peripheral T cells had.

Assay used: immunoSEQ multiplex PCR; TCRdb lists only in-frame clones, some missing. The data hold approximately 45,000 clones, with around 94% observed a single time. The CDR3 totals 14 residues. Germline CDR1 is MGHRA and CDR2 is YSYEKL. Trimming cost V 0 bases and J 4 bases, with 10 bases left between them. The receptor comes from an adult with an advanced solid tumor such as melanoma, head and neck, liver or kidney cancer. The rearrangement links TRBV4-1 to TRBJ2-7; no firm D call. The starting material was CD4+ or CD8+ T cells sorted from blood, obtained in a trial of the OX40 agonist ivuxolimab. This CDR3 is CASSQEPERYEQYF. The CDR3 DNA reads TGCGCCAGCAGCCAAGAGCCAGAAAGGTACGAGCAGTACTTC.